These 23 T cell receptor beta chains were all obtained from the same sample, sequenced in a study of cytomegalovirus exposure and HLA in healthy donors. Method: immunoSEQ multiplex PCR; TCRdb's copy keeps in-frame clones and lacks some. The sample holds over 60,000 clones, about 95% seen once. The sequenced sample was PBMCs. These receptors came from a man between 18 and 29 years old in good health and CMV-seronegative.

The rearrangement links TRBV2 to TRBJ2-5; 10 positions agree with TRBD1. Unmatched junction bases numbered 5, after V lost 8 bases and J lost 5 bases. Germline lookup yields CDR1 SNHLY and CDR2 FYNNEI. The CDR3 runs 13 residues. CDR3 sequence (DNA): TGTGCCAGCTTAGGGACAGGGGTCGAGACCCAGTACTTC. As protein: CASLGTGVETQYF.

The gene calls are TRBV28 and TRBJ2-5, with D possibly TRBD1 on 5 matching bases. The CDR3 extends over 14 amino acids. Germline V lookup: CDR1 MDHEN, CDR2 SYDVKM. V lost 5 bases to trimming and J lost 7 bases, with 17 bases between them. The CDR3 is CASSIKTVPRTQYF. The CDR3, as DNA: TGTGCCAGCAGTATAAAGACAGTCCCTCGGACCCAGTACTTC.

A few counts support this clone. This chain uses TRBV20-1 with TRBJ2-3; D remains ambiguous. This CDR3 is 11 amino acids long. Per the germline V gene, CDR1 is DFQATT and CDR2 is SNEGSKA (reference sequence). V lost 5 bases, J lost 6 bases, and 9 bases lay in between. In DNA, the CDR3 is TGCAGTGCTCCAGACTGGGATACGCAGTATTTT. Its protein product is CSAPDWDTQYF.

This chain uses TRBV7-8 with TRBJ1-5; 8 bases fit TRBD1. This CDR3 is 15 amino acids long. CDR1 SGHVS and CDR2 FQNEAQ come from the germline V gene. V trimming: 3 bases; J trimming: 4 bases; junction bases outside the gene matches: 5. CDR3 loop: CASSFSGGGNQPQHF. DNA of the CDR3: TGTGCCAGCAGCTTTTCAGGGGGCGGAAATCAGCCCCAGCATTTT.

The chain carries TRBV5-8 and TRBJ2-2, with D tentatively TRBD1 (6 bases). The germline V gene has CDR1 SGHTS and CDR2 YDEGEE. The CDR3 runs to 16 residues. V was trimmed by 6 bases and J by 3 bases, leaving 18 bases between them. CDR3 sequence reads: CASTSTGKTHTGELFF. The CDR3 DNA is TGTGCCAGCACCTCTACAGGGAAGACACACACCGGGGAGCTGTTTTTT.

This chain uses TRBV18 with TRBJ2-1; tentatively, D is TRBD1 (6 bases). V lost 3 bases, J lost 8 bases, and 11 bases lay in between. The CDR3 consists of 13 residues. CDR1 is KGHSH, CDR2 LQKENI, per germline. The CDR3, as DNA: TGTGCCAGCTCACCCCCAAGGACAGATGAGCAGTTCTTC. As protein: CASSPPRTDEQFF.

The CDR3 is CASSLGGLVDYGYTF. CDR3 DNA sequence: TGCGCCAGCAGCTTAGGAGGGCTGGTGGACTATGGCTACACCTTC. The chain joins TRBV5-1 to TRBJ1-2; D is uncertain. From germline, CDR1 is SGHRS and CDR2 YFSETQ. CDR3 length: 15 residues. V shed 2 bases and J shed 3 bases, with 14 bases lying between them.

The rearrangement uses TRBV2 and TRBJ2-2, with 7 bases lining up with TRBD1. CDR1 and CDR2 (germline): SNHLY, FYNNEI. The CDR3 is 15 residues long. Unmatched junction bases numbered 11, after V lost 6 bases and J lost 7 bases. CDR3 coding DNA: TGTGCCAGCAGGTACCGGGACAGTCAACGCGGGGAGCTGTTTTTT. Translation: CASRYRDSQRGELFF.

The count of this clone is one. The chain recombines TRBV11-2 with TRBJ2-7, with 7 nucleotides matching TRBD1. The germline CDR1 and CDR2 sequences are SGHAT and FQNNGV. J was trimmed by 3 bases and V by 5 bases; bases with no gene match: 4. The CDR3 is 13 residues long. The CDR3 loop is CASSPGQIYEQYF. CDR3 nucleotides: TGTGCCAGCAGCCCGGGACAGATCTACGAGCAGTACTTC.

V and J are TRBV6-5 and TRBJ1-1; D not certain. Germline assignment: CDR1 MNHEY and CDR2 SVGAGI. The germline V and J ends were trimmed by 0 bases and 0 bases, with 8 bases remaining between them. The CDR3 has 15 residues. CDR3: CASSYSARMNTEAFF. As DNA, the CDR3 is TGTGCCAGCAGTTACTCCGCGAGAATGAACACTGAAGCTTTCTTT.

The chain has TRBV30 and TRBJ1-1; possibly TRBD1 for D (6 bases). Germline V lookup: CDR1 GTSNPN, CDR2 SVGIG (reference sequence). The CDR3 consists of 13 residues. Trimming shortened V by 4 bases and J by 1 base, and 10 bases separated the two germline ends. The CDR3 region has the DNA TGTGCCTGGACTTCGACAGGGAACACTGAAGCTTTCTTT. This gives the protein CAWTSTGNTEAFF. Looking up the rest from reference TRBV30 and TRBJ1-1 gives the full variable domain: SQTIHQWPATLVQPVGSPLSLECTVEGTSNPNLYWYRQAAGRGLQLLFYSVGIGQISSEVPQNLSASRPQDRQFILSSKKLLLSDSGFYLCAWTSTGNTEAFFGQGTRLTVV.

This clone showed up just once. The V call is TRBV5-1, the J call TRBJ2-1; 12 bases match TRBD2. CDR1 SGHRS and CDR2 YFSETQ come from the germline V gene. This CDR3 has 15 residues. J was trimmed by 6 bases and V by 6 bases; bases with no gene match: 7. The CDR3 protein is CASNNPGLAGNEQFF. The CDR3 DNA sequence: TGCGCCAGCAACAACCCGGGACTAGCGGGCAATGAGCAGTTCTTC.

The chain is built from TRBV18 and TRBJ2-7; 9 bases map to TRBD1. In germline, CDR1 is KGHSH, CDR2 LQKENI. With V trimmed by 1 base and J by 0 bases, 1 base remained unmatched. This CDR3 region has 15 residues. CDR3 DNA: TGTGCCAGCTCACCACTGGGACAGGGCTCCTACGAGCAGTACTTC. Encoded protein: CASSPLGQGSYEQYF.

This chain joins TRBV5-4 and TRBJ2-5; TRBD1 matches at 10 bases. V lost 4 bases and J lost 2; bases outside the gene matches: 11. The CDR3 sequence is 17 residues long. The V gene's germline CDR1 is SGHNT and CDR2 YYREEE (reference sequence). The CDR3 nucleotides read TGTGCCAGCAGCCCCACCGGGACAGGGGCGCGGCAAGAGACCCAGTACTTC. It codes for CASSPTGTGARQETQYF.

The V call is TRBV5-6, the J call TRBJ1-1; D is unresolved. CDR3 length: 14 amino acids. Trimming stripped 0 bases from V and 3 bases from J, with 9 bases between. The germline V gene has CDR1 SGHDT and CDR2 YYEEEE. CDR3 region: CASSLGLGDTEAFF. The CDR3 DNA is TGTGCCAGCAGCTTGGGCCTCGGGGACACTGAAGCTTTCTTT.

This chain uses TRBV7-2 with TRBJ2-7; TRBD2 agrees at 8 bases. This CDR3 is 15 amino acids long. Germline V CDR1 and CDR2: SGHTA, FQGNSA. The V segment lost 5 bases and the J segment 0 bases; nucleotides outside the gene matches: 6. The CDR3 protein is CASSPWTSRSYEQYF. CDR3 DNA: TGTGCCAGCAGCCCCTGGACTAGCCGCTCCTACGAGCAGTACTTC.

The CDR3 is CASSLGQSYTEAFF. The DNA of the CDR3 is TGCGCCAGCAGCTTGGGACAGTCCTACACTGAAGCTTTCTTT. This chain links TRBV5-1 with TRBJ1-1; TRBD1 is a possible D gene (5 bases). This CDR3 has 14 amino acids. Per germline, CDR1 SGHRS and CDR2 YFSETQ. Trimming removed 0 bases at V and 3 bases at J, with 9 bases between.

The chain employs TRBV4-3 and TRBJ1-1, with a tentative D call TRBD1 (6 bases). The CDR3 sequence is 17 residues long. Trimming took off 0 bases at V and 0 bases at J, with 14 bases between the two ends. The V gene's germline CDR1 is LGHNA and CDR2 YSLEER. CDR3 coding DNA: TGCGCCAGCAGCCAAGATGTGACAGGACTCCTGAACACTGAAGCTTTCTTT. It yields the protein CASSQDVTGLLNTEAFF.

The CDR3 DNA is TGTGCCAGCCGGATGACCTGGGGGCTAGCGGTCTACAATGAGCAGTTCTTC. This translates into CASRMTWGLAVYNEQFF. The chain is built from TRBV27 and TRBJ2-1, with D perhaps TRBD2 (7 bases). Trimming left V 8 bases short and J 3 bases short, with 23 bases between. The germline CDR1 and CDR2 sequences are MNHEY and SMNVEV (reference sequence). The CDR3 extends over 17 amino acids.

This chain uses TRBV18 with TRBJ2-2; weak D call: TRBD2 (5 bases). Germline V gene lookup returns CDR1 KGHSH and CDR2 LQKENI. The CDR3 runs to 14 residues. Trimming removed 2 bases at V and 1 base at J, with 5 bases between. CDR3 loop: CASSPGRNTGELFF. Here the CDR3 DNA reads TGTGCCAGCTCACCAGGGAGGAACACCGGGGAGCTGTTTTTT.

This chain joins TRBV6-5 and TRBJ1-5; 8 positions agree with TRBD1. V shed 1 base and J 10 bases; nucleotides not matched to a gene: 6. CDR3 length equals 14 residues. CDR1 is MNHEY, CDR2 SVGAGI, per germline. CDR3 amino acids: CASSYLSGTGPQHF. The CDR3 region has the DNA TGTGCCAGCAGTTACTTATCCGGGACAGGACCCCAGCATTTT.

The chain couples TRBV6-7 to TRBJ2-7, with D possibly matching TRBD2 (7 bases). TRBV6-7 is placed among ORFs of uncertain function. CDR3 length: 15 residues. V lost 11 bases and J 2 bases, leaving 22 bases between the germline ends. This CDR3 reads CAQPGGRGQTYEQYF. The DNA of the CDR3 is TGTGCCCAGCCCGGAGGGCGGGGGCAAACCTACGAGCAGTACTTC.

V gene TRBV12-5 combines with J gene TRBJ2-7; D might be TRBD1 (6 bases). Germline lookup yields CDR1 LGHNT and CDR2 FRNRAP. CDR3 length: 13 amino acids. Trimming removed 5 bases at V and 5 bases at J, with 13 bases between. The CDR3 here is CASGEQGAHEQYF. In DNA form, the CDR3 reads TGTGCTAGTGGTGAACAGGGCGCCCACGAGCAGTACTTC.